The text below deals with one TCR beta chain. J was trimmed by 5 bases and V by 5 bases; bases with no gene match: 8. The germline V gene has CDR1 MNHEY and CDR2 SMNVEV (reference sequence). This CDR3 comprises 15 residues. This record belongs to a study of shared clonotypes between healthy human individuals. It was CD45RO-negative cells, positively selected for CCR7, that made up naive CD8 cells, with terminally differentiated effector memory CD45RA+ cells excluded. Clones were read by immunoSEQ multiplex PCR, and TCRdb kept only the in-frame ones, dropping some. Of about 1,800,000 clones in the sample, less than 95% were seen once.

V gene TRBV27 combines with J gene TRBJ2-1, with 8 nucleotides matching TRBD1. Sequencing was done on a sample of naive CD8+ T cells sorted from blood. The sequence derives from a man aged 18 to 30 in good health. The CDR3 spells CASSRTGTGNNEQFF. The DNA for the CDR3 is TGTGCCAGCAGTCGGACCGGGACAGGCAACAATGAGCAGTTCTTC.